The sequence of this T cell receptor (beta chain) was determined in a study of vaccination and CD4 T cells after COVID-19. Study summary: The study collected post-vaccine samples a median around 73 days after dose two, with a range of 14 to 241. The cells were exposed to overlapping spike peptides originating from SARS-CoV-2, HCoV-NL63, HCoV-OC43 and HCoV-229E for stimulation. Cultures designated as controls were supplied with a CEFX pool, an HIV-1 Nef pool, or no peptide.

A remark on this clonotype: Its antigen remains unidentified.

An Oncomine TCR Beta short-read assay was used to sequence the DNA from cultured CD4+ T cells. One entry per CDR3 protein, called by TCRdb with MiXCR from the PCR reads. The sample contains approximately 20,000 distinct CDR3 sequences, roughly 49% of which appear only once. Treatment reported: roughly ten-day PBMC culture with coronavirus spike peptide pools or control peptides (ViraFEST assay). J lost 6 bases, V lost 9 bases, and 14 bases had no gene match. The CDR3 contains 16 residues. The V gene's germline CDR1 is ENHRY and CDR2 SYGVKD. The V and J genes are TRBV10-3 and TRBJ2-2, with 9 bases matching TRBD1. The sequence derives from a human donor who had recovered from COVID-19. The sequencing used CD4+ T cells from blood, cultured in vitro, collected before SARS-CoV-2 vaccination. For the CDR3, the DNA is TGTGCCATTCCACGGACAGGGGCAGAAAGGGCCGGGGAGCTGTTTTTT. It is translated as CAIPRTGAERAGELFF.